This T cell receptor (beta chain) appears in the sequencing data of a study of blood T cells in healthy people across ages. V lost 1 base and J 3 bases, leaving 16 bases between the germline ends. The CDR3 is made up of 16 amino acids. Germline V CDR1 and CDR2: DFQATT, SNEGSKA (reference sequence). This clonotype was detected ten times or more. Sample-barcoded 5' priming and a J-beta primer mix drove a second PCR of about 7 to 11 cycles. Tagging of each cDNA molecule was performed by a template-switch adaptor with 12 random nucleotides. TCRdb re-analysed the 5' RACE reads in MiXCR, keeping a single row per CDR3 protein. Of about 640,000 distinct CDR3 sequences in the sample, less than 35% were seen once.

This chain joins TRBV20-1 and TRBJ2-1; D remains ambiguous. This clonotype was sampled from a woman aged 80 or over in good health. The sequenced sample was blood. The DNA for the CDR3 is TGCAGTGCTAGAGCCCCGGGTCACTCGGACTACAATGAGCAGTTCTTC. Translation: CSARAPGHSDYNEQFF.